This T cell receptor (beta chain) originates from a study of siplizumab effects on memory and regulatory T cells. Some clones are missing from TCRdb's copy, which holds only in-frame ones; the method was immunoSEQ multiplex PCR. The sample yields 55,000 to 65,000 clones, less than 98% seen once. For this clone: The antigen is undetermined.

Findings of the study overall: Significantly reduced by siplizumab was the cumulative frequency of alloreactive sequences, namely those traceable to unstimulated CD4+ memory cells. There appeared to be greater diversity in naive T cells than in memory cells, and naive T cells seemed major contributors to the alloresponse.

Germline V gene lookup returns CDR1 ENHRY and CDR2 SYGVKD. The length of the CDR3 is 16 residues. V was clipped by 3 bases and J by 1 base, with 14 bases between them. The chain is built from TRBV10-3 and TRBJ2-3; the D gene is possibly TRBD2 (6 bases). This receptor was identified in a human donor in good health. The sequenced sample was naive CD8+ T cells sorted from blood. The CDR3 coding sequence is TGTGCCATCAGTGATGTGGAGGGGCTGGGCACAGATACGCAGTATTTT. Translated: CAISDVEGLGTDTQYF.